The 30 T cell receptor beta chains listed next were all sequenced from one sample in a study of T cell changes during pregnancy in multiple sclerosis (dated by TCRdb to between 2018 and 2020). Receptors were amplified or captured by the immunoSEQ multiplex PCR assay. The clones in this table, taken by TCRdb from immuneACCESS, are in-frame only. Not every clone is retained; where verified, under half of the shortfall comes from an unresolved V gene, and the cause of the rest is unknown. Here the sample has about 60,000 clones; roughly 92% occur a single time. Together, the top ten hold 2.5% to 4% of the sample. The source was CD8+ T cells from peripheral blood mononuclear cells, collected in the second trimester of pregnancy. Every receptor here comes from a female donor with multiple sclerosis, enrolled in a pregnancy study.

The chain carries TRBV5-3 and TRBJ1-2; D is possibly TRBD1 (6 bases). TRBV5-3 is an ORF, and what it does is uncertain. Trimming stripped 3 bases from V and 5 bases from J, with 29 bases between. This CDR3 is 19 amino acids long. This CDR3 reads CARSWRTANSTRESYGYTF. CDR3 bases: TGTGCCAGAAGCTGGCGGACAGCCAATTCTACAAGGGAGTCATATGGCTACACCTTC.

The CDR3 nucleotides read TGTGCCAGCAGCCCCCAAACAGGAGACACCGGGGAGCTGTTTTTT. It encodes CASSPQTGDTGELFF. The chain carries TRBV5-4 and TRBJ2-2, with D perhaps TRBD1 (5 bases). V was shortened by 4 bases and J by 3 bases, with 13 bases between the two germline ends. The CDR3 is made up of 15 amino acids. CDR1 and CDR2 (germline): SGHNT, YYREEE (reference sequence).

The chain employs TRBV9 and TRBJ2-1; 10 bases are shared with TRBD2. Germline assignment: CDR1 SGDLS and CDR2 YYNGEE. Germline trimming cut 8 bases from V and 4 bases from J; bases unmatched to any gene: 3. The CDR3 loop spans 13 amino acids. The DNA for the CDR3 is TGTGCCAGTTCTAGCGGGAGTTACAATGAGCAGTTCTTC. The encoded protein is CASSSGSYNEQFF.

This rearrangement joins TRBV28 to TRBJ2-7, with TRBD1 matching 10 bases. Looked up from germline, CDR1 is MDHEN and CDR2 is SYDVKM. The V and J ends lost 7 bases and 4 bases, in that order; junction bases with no gene match: 16. This CDR3 region has 17 residues. The chain's CDR3 is CASTTDRGRRTNYEQYF. CDR3 in DNA: TGTGCCAGCACTACCGACAGGGGGCGAAGGACAAATTACGAGCAGTACTTC. The complete variable domain, with remaining parts taken from reference TRBV28 and TRBJ2-7, reads DVKVTQSSRYLVKRTGEKVFLECVQDMDHENMFWYRQDPGLGLRLIYFSYDVKMKEKGDIPEGYSVSREKKERFSLILESASTNQTSMYLCASTTDRGRRTNYEQYFGPGTRLTVT.

This sequence joins TRBV15 and TRBJ2-7, with 14 bases that match TRBD2. The CDR3 is made up of 15 amino acids. V shed 0 bases and J 8 bases; nucleotides not matched to a gene: 3. Germline values: CDR1 LNHNV, CDR2 YYDKDF (reference sequence). CDR3 protein: CATSRDGTSGRQQYF. In nucleotides, the CDR3 is TGTGCCACCAGCAGAGATGGGACTAGCGGGAGACAGCAGTACTTC.

The rearrangement links TRBV2 to TRBJ2-2; D gene ambiguous. CDR1 and CDR2 from the germline V gene are SNHLY and FYNNEI. The CDR3 contains 14 residues. V gave up 4 bases and J gave up 0 bases, with 6 bases separating them. The CDR3 DNA reads TGTGCCAGCAGTGCAGGCCCGAACACCGGGGAGCTGTTTTTT. Amino acids: CASSAGPNTGELFF.

This chain connects TRBV7-4 to TRBJ2-5; 8 bases agree with TRBD1. V shed 4 bases, J shed 7 bases, and the junction held 11 bases outside the gene matches. Per the germline V gene, CDR1 is SGHVT and CDR2 is SQSDAQ. The CDR3 runs 15 residues. CDR3 in amino acids: CASSSPDRELGTQYF. DNA of the CDR3: TGTGCCAGCAGCTCTCCGGACAGGGAACTCGGGACCCAGTACTTC.

The chain joins TRBV6-1 to TRBJ1-1; D unresolved. Deletions cut 2 bases from V and 6 bases from J, with 10 bases between. The CDR3 has 13 residues. Germline CDR1 and CDR2: MNHNS and SASEGT. The CDR3 reads CASSEMGGPEAFF. The DNA of the CDR3 is TGTGCCAGCAGTGAAATGGGCGGGCCTGAAGCTTTCTTT.

This clone showed up just once. The V gene is TRBV5-4, the J gene TRBJ2-1; D not certain. The V gene lost 3 bases and the J gene lost 0 bases, with 4 bases spanning the gap. The germline V gene encodes CDR1 SGHNT and CDR2 YYREEE (reference sequence). This CDR3 comprises 13 residues. CDR3 loop: CASSSSSYNEQFF. The DNA for the CDR3 is TGTGCCAGCAGCTCGAGCTCCTACAATGAGCAGTTCTTC.

This clone has just one count. The chain joins TRBV5-1 to TRBJ1-4; D is unresolved. Trimming shortened V by 0 bases and J by 0 bases, and 15 bases separated the two germline ends. Germline V gives CDR1 SGHRS, CDR2 YFSETQ. CDR3 length: 18 amino acids. The CDR3 DNA is TGCGCCAGCAGCTTGGCGGCCTCTTCGGGGTCAACTAATGAAAAACTGTTTTTT. This codes for CASSLAASSGSTNEKLFF.

The chain combines TRBV4-3 with TRBJ1-1; D is perhaps TRBD1 (5 bases). The V end was cut by 2 bases, the J end by 1 base, with 8 bases between. Germline V gives CDR1 LGHNA, CDR2 YSLEER. The CDR3 extends over 14 amino acids. CDR3 loop: CASSQRQQNTEAFF. DNA for the CDR3: TGCGCCAGCAGCCAAAGACAGCAGAACACTGAAGCTTTCTTT.

V usage is TRBV6-1 and J usage is TRBJ2-7; 10 nucleotides match TRBD1. The CDR3 loop spans 14 amino acids. V shed 6 bases and J 0 bases; nucleotides not matched to a gene: 2. Germline CDR1 reads MNHNS; CDR2 reads SASEGT. CDR3 amino acids: CASRGQGTSYEQYF. The CDR3 DNA follows: TGTGCCAGCAGGGGACAGGGGACCTCCTACGAGCAGTACTTC.

Remarks on this clone: A much larger clone differs from this one at a single base, so this may be a read error. V and J are TRBV28 and TRBJ2-3; a possible D gene is TRBD2 (5 bases). The V end was cut by 7 bases, the J end by 2 bases, with 7 bases between. The CDR3 extends over 12 amino acids. Germline V gene lookup returns CDR1 MDHEN and CDR2 SYDVKM. In DNA, the CDR3 is TGTGCCAGCACCGGGAACACAGATACGCAGTATTTT. It codes for CASTGNTDTQYF.

J is TRBJ1-2 and V is TRBV27; TRBD1 agrees at 10 bases. The length of the CDR3 is 15 residues. The germline V gene has CDR1 MNHEY and CDR2 SMNVEV (reference sequence). The V segment lost 4 bases and the J segment 7 bases; nucleotides outside the gene matches: 9. In DNA form, the CDR3 reads TGTGCCAGCAGTTCCGGGACAGGGGAGGAAGTTGGCTACACCTTC. Translation gives CASSSGTGEEVGYTF.

The J gene is TRBJ1-4, the V gene TRBV7-6; TRBD1 matches at 7 bases. This CDR3 region has 15 residues. The junction had 5 bases not matched to a gene; V was cut back by 5 bases and J by 2 bases. CDR1 and CDR2 from the germline V gene are SGHVS and FNYEAQ. The CDR3 sequence: CASSPGQETNEKLFF. For the CDR3, the DNA is TGTGCCAGCAGCCCTGGACAGGAGACTAATGAAAAACTGTTTTTT.

This clone is a singleton in its sample. The chain joins TRBV15 to TRBJ2-4; TRBD2 matches 14 bases. Germline-derived CDR1 and CDR2 are LNHNV and YYDKDF (reference sequence). The CDR3 runs 20 residues. V was clipped by 0 bases and J by 8 bases; unmatched bases: 15. Written as DNA, the CDR3 is TGTGCCACCAGCAGAGATATAGGGACTAGCGGGAGTAAGTATATCGACATTCAGTACTTC. Its translation: CATSRDIGTSGSKYIDIQYF.

This clone appeared once. The rearrangement joins TRBV11-3 to TRBJ2-3, with D possibly TRBD1 on 7 matching bases. CDR3 length: 15 amino acids. V was cut by 5 bases and J by 2 bases, with 14 bases left in between. Germline CDR1 is SGHNT and CDR2 is YENEEA. The DNA of the CDR3 is TGTGCCAGCAGCCCGCGGGACAGAACCACAGATACGCAGTATTTT. Translated: CASSPRDRTTDTQYF.

As DNA, the CDR3 is TGTGCCAGCAGTTTGACAGGGGTCACAGATACGCAGTATTTT. This codes for CASSLTGVTDTQYF. The rearrangement uses TRBV27 and TRBJ2-3; 8 bases line up with TRBD1. With 3 bases clipped from V and 2 bases from J, the junction kept 1 base outside the gene matches. The CDR3 is made up of 14 amino acids. Germline CDR1 and CDR2: MNHEY and SMNVEV (reference sequence).

The count of this clone is one. The chain has TRBV5-4 and TRBJ2-7; D not resolved. The V end lost 3 bases, the J end lost 3 bases, and 7 bases lay between the germline ends. This CDR3 comprises 12 residues. CDR1 and CDR2 from the germline V gene are SGHNT and YYREEE (reference sequence). This CDR3 is CASSSNNYEQYF. The DNA for the CDR3 is TGTGCCAGCAGCTCTAATAACTACGAGCAGTACTTC.

The rearrangement links TRBV9 to TRBJ2-1; 7 nucleotides match TRBD1. Looked up from germline, CDR1 is SGDLS and CDR2 is YYNGEE. V was clipped by 3 bases and J by 5 bases; unmatched bases: 5. The CDR3 is 14 amino acids. The CDR3 region has the DNA TGTGCCAGCAGCGCGCAAACAGGGGACAATGAGCAGTTCTTC. Its translation: CASSAQTGDNEQFF.

As regards this clone: The sample contains more than one DNA sequence encoding this CDR3. The chain carries TRBV19 and TRBJ2-7, with 8 bases matching TRBD2. The ends lost 3 bases at V and 0 bases at J; junction bases unmatched: 1. This CDR3 region has 14 residues. CDR1 is LNHDA and CDR2 is SQIVND in the germline V gene (reference sequence). DNA for the CDR3: TGTGCCAGTAGTATTAGCGGGGACTCCTACGAGCAGTACTTC. Its translation: CASSISGDSYEQYF.

This chain connects TRBV7-9 to TRBJ2-2; D may be TRBD1 (6 bases). Germline-derived CDR1 and CDR2 are SEHNR and FQNEAQ (reference sequence). The CDR3 has 14 residues. V lost 4 bases and J 5 bases, leaving 11 bases between the germline ends. The CDR3 here is CASSSGHQTGELFF. CDR3 bases: TGTGCCAGCAGCTCGGGACACCAAACCGGGGAGCTGTTTTTT.

The chain carries TRBV10-1 and TRBJ2-7, with TRBD2 matching over 11 bases. Per germline, CDR1 WNHNN and CDR2 SYGVQD (reference sequence). J lost 4 bases, V lost 6 bases, and 11 bases had no gene match. This CDR3 has 16 amino acids. CDR3 residues: CASSHNPTSGKYEQYF. Written as DNA, the CDR3 is TGCGCCAGCAGCCACAACCCGACTAGCGGGAAGTACGAGCAGTACTTC.

This clone was detected once. The chain uses TRBV10-1 and TRBJ2-3, with no clear D. Trimming removed 6 bases from V and 0 bases from J, with 7 bases in between. Per germline, CDR1 WNHNN and CDR2 SYGVQD (reference sequence). The CDR3 loop spans 13 amino acids. In nucleotides, the CDR3 is TGCGCCAGCAGCGGTTTGAGCACAGATACGCAGTATTTT. Its protein product is CASSGLSTDTQYF.

The sample holds one count of this clone. The chain recombines TRBV6-6 with TRBJ1-1; no firm D call. The CDR3 contains 11 residues. Germline CDR1 reads MNHNY; CDR2 reads SVGAGI (reference sequence). V lost 7 bases, J lost 0 bases, and 3 bases lay in between. CDR3 sequence (DNA): TGTGCCAGCACGGTGAACACTGAAGCTTTCTTT. Its protein product is CASTVNTEAFF.

The table lists this clone with a count of one. The chain links TRBV7-9 to TRBJ2-7; TRBD2 aligns across 7 bases. CDR3 length: 14 amino acids. CDR1 and CDR2 from the germline V gene are SEHNR and FQNEAQ (reference sequence). V lost 5 bases and J lost 5; bases outside the gene matches: 9. CDR3 coding DNA: TGTGCCAGCAGCGGTGTGGGGGGGGATCACGAGCAGTACTTC. Translating gives CASSGVGGDHEQYF.

V and J are TRBV5-1 and TRBJ2-7, with 7 positions matching TRBD1. This CDR3 comprises 14 residues. V shed 4 bases, J shed 5 bases, and the junction held 9 bases outside the gene matches. Looked up from germline, CDR1 is SGHRS and CDR2 is YFSETQ. The CDR3 DNA reads TGCGCCAGCAGCCAGCACAGGGGTCGGAACGAGCAGTACTTC. This translates into CASSQHRGRNEQYF.

The V and J genes are TRBV5-4 and TRBJ2-2, with 7 bases matching TRBD1. Germline loops: CDR1 SGHNT, CDR2 YYREEE (reference sequence). V shed 0 bases, J shed 1 base, and the junction held 6 bases outside the gene matches. The CDR3 totals 17 residues. CDR3 amino acids: CASSLARGSRNTGELFF. CDR3 bases: TGTGCCAGCAGCTTGGCCAGGGGGAGTCGGAACACCGGGGAGCTGTTTTTT.

This chain connects TRBV7-9 to TRBJ2-2; 7 bases fit TRBD2. The V gene's germline CDR1 is SEHNR and CDR2 FQNEAQ (reference sequence). V was pared by 5 bases and J by 3 bases, with 9 bases of the junction left unmatched. This CDR3 is built from 16 residues. CDR3 in DNA: TGTGCCAGCAGCCCCTTGACTAGCCCTTACACCGGGGAGCTGTTTTTT. This codes for CASSPLTSPYTGELFF.

A note on this clone: A junction end diverges from the germline sequence, so it may reflect a read error. The rearrangement uses TRBV19 and TRBJ2-5; D not resolved. CDR1 and CDR2 (germline): LNHDA, SQIVND (reference sequence). CDR3 size: 13 residues. CDR3 residues: CASSVDMEETQYF. The CDR3 DNA sequence: TGTGCCAGTAGTGTAGACATGGAGGAGACCCAGTACTTC. The variable domain in full, completed from reference TRBV19 and TRBJ2-5, reads DGGITQSPKYLFRKEGQNVTLSCEQNLNHDAMYWYRQDPGQGLRLIYYSQIVNDFQKGDIAEGYSVSREKKESFPLTVTSAQKNPTAFYLCASSVDMEETQYFGPGTRLLVL.